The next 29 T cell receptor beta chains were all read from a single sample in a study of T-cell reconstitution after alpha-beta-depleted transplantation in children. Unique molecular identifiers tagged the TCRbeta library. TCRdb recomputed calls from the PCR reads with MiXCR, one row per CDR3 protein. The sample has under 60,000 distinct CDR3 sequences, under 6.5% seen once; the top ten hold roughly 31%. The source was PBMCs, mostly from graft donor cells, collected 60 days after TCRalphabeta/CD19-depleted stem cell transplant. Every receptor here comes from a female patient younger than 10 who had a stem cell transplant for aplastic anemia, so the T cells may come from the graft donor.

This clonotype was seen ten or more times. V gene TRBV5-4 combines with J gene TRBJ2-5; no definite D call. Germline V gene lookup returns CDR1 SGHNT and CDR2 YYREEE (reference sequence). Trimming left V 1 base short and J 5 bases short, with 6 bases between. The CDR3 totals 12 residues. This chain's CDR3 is CASSLWLETQYF. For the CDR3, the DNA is TGTGCCAGCAGCTTGTGGCTGGAGACCCAGTACTTC.

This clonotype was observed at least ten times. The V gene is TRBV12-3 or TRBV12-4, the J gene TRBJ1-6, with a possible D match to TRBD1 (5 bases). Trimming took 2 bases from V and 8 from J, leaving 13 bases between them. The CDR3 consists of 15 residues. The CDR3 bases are TGTGCCAGCAGTTTACAGGGATATGGTTATTCACCCCTCCACTTT. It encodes CASSLQGYGYSPLHF.

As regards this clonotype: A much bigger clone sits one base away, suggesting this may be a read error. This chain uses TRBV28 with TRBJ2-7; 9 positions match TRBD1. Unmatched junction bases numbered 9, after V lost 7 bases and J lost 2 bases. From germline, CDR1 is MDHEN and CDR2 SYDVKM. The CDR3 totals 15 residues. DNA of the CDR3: TGTGCCAGCACTTCCATCGGACAGGGGACCTACGAGCAGTACGTC. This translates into CASTSIGQGTYEQYV.

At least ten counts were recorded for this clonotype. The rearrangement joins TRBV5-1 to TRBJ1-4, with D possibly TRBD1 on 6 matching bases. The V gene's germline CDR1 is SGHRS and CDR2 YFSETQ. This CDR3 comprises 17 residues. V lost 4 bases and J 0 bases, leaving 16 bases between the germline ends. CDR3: CASSPTTGLATNEKLFF. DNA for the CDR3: TGCGCCAGCAGCCCAACGACAGGACTTGCAACTAATGAAAAACTGTTTTTT.

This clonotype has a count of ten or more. CDR3 protein: CASSQRWNTEAFF. Written as DNA, the CDR3 is TGCGCCAGCAGCCAAAGATGGAACACTGAAGCTTTCTTT. This chain joins TRBV5-1 and TRBJ1-1; D is ambiguous. CDR3 length: 13 amino acids. Germline CDR1 is SGHRS and CDR2 is YFSETQ. V lost 4 bases and J lost 1, with 8 bases in between. Based on the CDR3 plus reference TRBV5-1 and TRBJ1-1, the full variable domain is KAGVTQTPRYLIKTRGQQVTLSCSPISGHRSVSWYQQTPGQGLQFLFEYFSETQRNKGNFPGRFSGRQFSNSRSEMNVSTLELGDSALYLCASSQRWNTEAFFGQGTRLTVV.

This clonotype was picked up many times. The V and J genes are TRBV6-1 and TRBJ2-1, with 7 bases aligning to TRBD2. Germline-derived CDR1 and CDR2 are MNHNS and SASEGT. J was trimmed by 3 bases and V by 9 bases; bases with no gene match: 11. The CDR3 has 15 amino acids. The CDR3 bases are TGTGCCAGTTCCGTAGCGGGCCTAATCTACAATGAGCAGTTCTTC. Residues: CASSVAGLIYNEQFF.

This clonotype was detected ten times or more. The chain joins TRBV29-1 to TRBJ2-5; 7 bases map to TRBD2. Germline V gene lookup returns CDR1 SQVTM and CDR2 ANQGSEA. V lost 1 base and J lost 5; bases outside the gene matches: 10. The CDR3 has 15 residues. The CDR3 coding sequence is TGCAGCGTTGAAGCACCAGCGGGACGGCGGGAGACCCAGTACTTC. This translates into CSVEAPAGRRETQYF.

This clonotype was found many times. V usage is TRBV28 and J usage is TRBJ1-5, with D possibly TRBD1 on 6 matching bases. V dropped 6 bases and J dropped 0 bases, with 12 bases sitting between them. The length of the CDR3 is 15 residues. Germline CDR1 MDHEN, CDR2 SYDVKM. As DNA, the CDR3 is TGTGCCAGCAGATTGGACAGCTATAGCAATCAGCCCCAGCATTTT. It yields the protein CASRLDSYSNQPQHF.

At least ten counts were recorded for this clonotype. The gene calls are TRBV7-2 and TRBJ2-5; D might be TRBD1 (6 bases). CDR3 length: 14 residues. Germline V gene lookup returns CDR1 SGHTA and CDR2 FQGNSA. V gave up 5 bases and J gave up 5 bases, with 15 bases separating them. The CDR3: CASSHTGLRETQYF. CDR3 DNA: TGTGCCAGCAGCCATACAGGGCTCAGGGAGACCCAGTACTTC.

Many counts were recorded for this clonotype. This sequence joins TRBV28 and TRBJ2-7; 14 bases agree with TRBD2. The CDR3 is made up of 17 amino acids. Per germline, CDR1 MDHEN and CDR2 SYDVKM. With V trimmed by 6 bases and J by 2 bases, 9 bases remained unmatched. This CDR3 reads CASRTGTSGSYPYEQYF. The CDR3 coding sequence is TGTGCCAGCAGGACCGGGACTAGCGGGAGTTATCCCTACGAGCAGTACTTC.

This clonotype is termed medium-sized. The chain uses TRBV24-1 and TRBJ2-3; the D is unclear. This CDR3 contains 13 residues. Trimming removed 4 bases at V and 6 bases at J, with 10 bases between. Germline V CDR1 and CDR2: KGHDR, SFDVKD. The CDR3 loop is CATSEGTVDTQYF. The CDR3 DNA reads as TGTGCCACCAGTGAAGGTACCGTCGATACGCAGTATTTT.

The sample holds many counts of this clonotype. CDR3 sequence (DNA): TGTGCCACCAGCAGAGATCGCTGGAGAACAGATACGCAGTATTTT. Translating gives CATSRDRWRTDTQYF. This chain uses TRBV15 with TRBJ2-3; D gene ambiguous. There are 15 residues in the CDR3. The germline V gene has CDR1 LNHNV and CDR2 YYDKDF (reference sequence). The V gene lost 0 bases and the J gene lost 3 bases, with 10 bases spanning the gap.

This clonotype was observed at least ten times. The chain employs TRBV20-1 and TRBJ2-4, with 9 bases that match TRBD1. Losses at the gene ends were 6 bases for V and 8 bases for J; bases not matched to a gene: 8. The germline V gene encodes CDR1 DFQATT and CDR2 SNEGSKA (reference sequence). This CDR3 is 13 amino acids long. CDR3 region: CSAVGGDRDIQYF. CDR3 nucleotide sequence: TGCAGTGCCGTCGGCGGGGACAGGGACATTCAGTACTTC.

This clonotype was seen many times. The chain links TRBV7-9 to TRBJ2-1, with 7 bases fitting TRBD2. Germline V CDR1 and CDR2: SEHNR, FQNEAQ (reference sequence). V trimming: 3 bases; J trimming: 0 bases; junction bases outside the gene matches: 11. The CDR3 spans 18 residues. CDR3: CASSFNRAGTYSYNEQFF. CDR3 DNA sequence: TGTGCCAGCAGCTTTAACCGAGCGGGAACCTACTCCTACAATGAGCAGTTCTTC.

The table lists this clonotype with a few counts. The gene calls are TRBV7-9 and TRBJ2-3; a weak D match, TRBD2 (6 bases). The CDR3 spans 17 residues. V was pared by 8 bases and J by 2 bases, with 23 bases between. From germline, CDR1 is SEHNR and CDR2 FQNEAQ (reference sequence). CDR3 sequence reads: CASGSRAGRIYTDTQYF. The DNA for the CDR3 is TGTGCCAGCGGCTCTCGGGCGGGGCGGATCTACACAGATACGCAGTATTTT.

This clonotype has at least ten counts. CDR3 sequence reads: CSARDRQGRGYGYTF. DNA of the CDR3: TGCAGTGCTAGAGATCGACAGGGACGAGGTTATGGCTACACCTTC. This chain links TRBV20-1 with TRBJ1-2, with 7 bases that match TRBD1. Losses at the gene ends were 0 bases for V and 5 bases for J; bases not matched to a gene: 9. Germline V gene lookup returns CDR1 DFQATT and CDR2 SNEGSKA (reference sequence). This CDR3 spans 15 amino acids.

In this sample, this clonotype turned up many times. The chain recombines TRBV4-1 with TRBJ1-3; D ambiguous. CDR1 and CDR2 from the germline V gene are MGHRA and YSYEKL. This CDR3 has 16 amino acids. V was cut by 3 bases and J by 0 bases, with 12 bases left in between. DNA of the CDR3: TGCGCCAGCAGCCAGGGTCAGCGGCTCTCTGGAAACACCATATATTTT. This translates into CASSQGQRLSGNTIYF.

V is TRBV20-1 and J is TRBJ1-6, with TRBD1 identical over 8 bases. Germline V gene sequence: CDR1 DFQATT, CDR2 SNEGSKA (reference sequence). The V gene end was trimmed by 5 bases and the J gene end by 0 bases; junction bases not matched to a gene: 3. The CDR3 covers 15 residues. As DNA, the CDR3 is TGCAGTGCTTCGGGACAGGTCTCCTATAATTCACCCCTCCACTTT. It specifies CSASGQVSYNSPLHF.

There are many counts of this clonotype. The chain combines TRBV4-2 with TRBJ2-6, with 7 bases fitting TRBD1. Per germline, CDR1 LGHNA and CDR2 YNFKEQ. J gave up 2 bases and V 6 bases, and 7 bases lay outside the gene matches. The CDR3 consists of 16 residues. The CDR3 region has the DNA TGTGCCAGCAGTCCTGCAGGGGGTACTGGGGCCAACGTCCTGACTTTC. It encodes CASSPAGGTGANVLTF.

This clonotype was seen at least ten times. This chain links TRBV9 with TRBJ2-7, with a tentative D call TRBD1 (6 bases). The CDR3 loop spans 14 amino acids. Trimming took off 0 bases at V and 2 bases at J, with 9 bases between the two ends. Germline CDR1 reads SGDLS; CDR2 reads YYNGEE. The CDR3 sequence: CASSVGQGTYEQYF. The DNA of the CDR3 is TGTGCCAGCAGCGTAGGGCAGGGGACCTACGAGCAGTACTTC.

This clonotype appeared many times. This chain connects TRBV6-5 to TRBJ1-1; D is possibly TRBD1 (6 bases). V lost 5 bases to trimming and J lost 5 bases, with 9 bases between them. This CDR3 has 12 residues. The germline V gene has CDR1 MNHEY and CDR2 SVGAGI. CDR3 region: CASSVRGTEAFF. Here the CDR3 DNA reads TGTGCCAGCAGTGTCAGGGGAACTGAAGCTTTCTTT.

The CDR3 DNA reads as TGTGCCAGCAGTGACACTAGGGAGGGGGCCCCCTTTGGGGCACCCCTCCACTTT. This translates into CASSDTREGAPFGAPLHF. The genes are TRBV25-1 and TRBJ1-6; 7 nucleotides match TRBD1. Germline CDR1 and CDR2: MGHDK and SYGVNS. The CDR3 consists of 18 residues. J was trimmed by 11 bases and V by 3 bases; bases with no gene match: 19. The full variable domain, completed using reference TRBV25-1 and TRBJ1-6, is EADIYQTPRYLVIGTGKKITLECSQTMGHDKMYWYQQDPGMELHLIHYSYGVNSTEKGDLSSESTVSRIRTEHFPLTLESARPSHTSQYLCASSDTREGAPFGAPLHFGNGTRLTVT.

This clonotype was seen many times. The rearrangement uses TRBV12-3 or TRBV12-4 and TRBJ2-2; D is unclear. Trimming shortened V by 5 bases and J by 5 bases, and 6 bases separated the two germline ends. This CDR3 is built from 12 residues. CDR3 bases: TGTGCCAGCAGTCGGCAGACCGGGGAGCTGTTTTTT. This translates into CASSRQTGELFF.

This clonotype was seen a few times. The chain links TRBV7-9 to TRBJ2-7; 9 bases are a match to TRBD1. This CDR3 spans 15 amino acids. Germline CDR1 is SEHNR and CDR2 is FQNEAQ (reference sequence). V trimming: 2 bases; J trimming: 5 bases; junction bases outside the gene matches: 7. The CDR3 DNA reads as TGTGCCAGCAGCTTATGGGGGACAGGGTACCACGAGCAGTACTTC. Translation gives CASSLWGTGYHEQYF.

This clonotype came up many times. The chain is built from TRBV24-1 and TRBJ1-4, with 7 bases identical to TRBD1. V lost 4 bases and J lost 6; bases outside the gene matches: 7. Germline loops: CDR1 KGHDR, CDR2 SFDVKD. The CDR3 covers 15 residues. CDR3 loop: CATSDPRQGHEKLFF. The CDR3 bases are TGTGCCACCAGTGACCCGCGACAGGGTCATGAAAAACTGTTTTTT.

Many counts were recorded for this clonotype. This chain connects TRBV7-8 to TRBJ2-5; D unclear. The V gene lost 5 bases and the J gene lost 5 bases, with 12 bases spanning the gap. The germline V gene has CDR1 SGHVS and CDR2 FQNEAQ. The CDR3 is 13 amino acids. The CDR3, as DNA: TGTGCCAGCAGCCCTGATGTATGGGAGACCCAGTACTTC. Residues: CASSPDVWETQYF.

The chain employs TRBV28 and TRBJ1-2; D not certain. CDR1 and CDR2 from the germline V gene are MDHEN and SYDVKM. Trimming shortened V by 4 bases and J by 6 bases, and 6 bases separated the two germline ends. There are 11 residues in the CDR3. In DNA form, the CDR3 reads TGTGCCAGCAGTTCCCGGGATGGCTACACCTTC. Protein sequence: CASSSRDGYTF.

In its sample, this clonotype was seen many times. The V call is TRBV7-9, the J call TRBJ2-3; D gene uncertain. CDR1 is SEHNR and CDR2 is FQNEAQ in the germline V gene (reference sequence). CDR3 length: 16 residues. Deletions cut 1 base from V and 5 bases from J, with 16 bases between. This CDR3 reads CASSLDWGRKEDTQYF. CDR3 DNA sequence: TGTGCCAGCAGCTTAGATTGGGGAAGAAAAGAAGATACGCAGTATTTT.

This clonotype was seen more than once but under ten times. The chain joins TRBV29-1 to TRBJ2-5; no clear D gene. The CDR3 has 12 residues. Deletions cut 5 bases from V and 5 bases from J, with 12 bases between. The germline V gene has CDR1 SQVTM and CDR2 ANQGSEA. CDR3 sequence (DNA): TGCAGCGTTCCAGGACGACGGGAGACCCAGTACTTC. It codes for CSVPGRRETQYF. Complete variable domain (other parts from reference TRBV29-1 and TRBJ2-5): SAVISQKPSRDICQRGTSLTIQCQVDSQVTMMFWYRQQPGQSLTLIATANQGSEATYESGFVIDKFPISRPNLTFSTLTVSNMSPEDSSIYLCSVPGRRETQYFGPGTRLLVL.